Sequencing of this T cell receptor (beta chain) was carried out in a study of blood T cell repertoires in COVID-19. About the study: COVID-19 samples from acute and convalescent phases originated in the United States, Italy and Spain.

Per the original data handling: How many nucleated cells were present was estimated from reference gene primer amplification. Clones were read by immunoSEQ multiplex PCR, and TCRdb kept only the in-frame ones, dropping some. V and J calls and clone size are copied from that table; D and trimming were computed from the DNA. The sample includes some 130,000 clones, 88% of them seen just once. This CDR3 comprises 15 residues. Germline CDR1 reads LNHDA; CDR2 reads SQIVND (reference sequence). Trimming removed 3 bases at V and 2 bases at J, with 12 bases between. This sequence originates from a man aged 45-65 years with acute or convalescent COVID-19. Sequencing input: peripheral blood. The chain carries TRBV19 and TRBJ2-3; the D gene is possibly TRBD2 (5 bases). The CDR3, as DNA: TGTGCCAGTAGTATCTCAGGACTCGACACAGATACGCAGTATTTT. It codes for CASSISGLDTDTQYF.